The 9 T cell receptor beta chains reported below all come from one sample, sequenced in a study of blood T cell repertoires in COVID-19. TCRdb keeps only in-frame clones here, not all; method: immunoSEQ multiplex PCR. The data contain 200,000 to 300,000 clones, around nine tenths of them seen just once; the ten biggest clones take up roughly 0.89%. Sequenced material: peripheral blood. The receptor source for this set is a man aged 25 to 40 with COVID-19, enrolled during active disease.

CDR3 sequence: CASSSGTGPYEQYF. The CDR3 region has the DNA TGCGCCAGCAGCTCCGGGACAGGGCCGTACGAGCAGTACTTC. This chain joins TRBV5-1 and TRBJ2-7; 9 nucleotides line up with TRBD1. Unmatched junction bases numbered 5, after V lost 3 bases and J lost 4 bases. CDR3 size: 14 residues. CDR1 and CDR2 from the germline V gene are SGHRS and YFSETQ.

V usage is TRBV19 and J usage is TRBJ2-5; D may be TRBD2 (6 bases). V lost 1 base to trimming and J lost 4 bases, with 10 bases between them. This CDR3 is built from 14 residues. The germline V gene encodes CDR1 LNHDA and CDR2 SQIVND (reference sequence). CDR3 amino acids: CASSIGGDGETQYF. CDR3 coding DNA: TGTGCCAGTAGTATAGGGGGGGATGGAGAGACCCAGTACTTC.

The V and J genes are TRBV12-5 and TRBJ2-1, with 11 nucleotides matching TRBD2. Losses at the gene ends were 0 bases for V and 7 bases for J; bases not matched to a gene: 11. Germline CDR1 and CDR2: LGHNT and FRNRAP. The CDR3 contains 18 residues. The CDR3 sequence is CASGLVGFLASGGNEQFF. CDR3 DNA: TGTGCTAGTGGTTTGGTAGGTTTCTTGGCTAGCGGGGGGAATGAGCAGTTCTTC.

The chain joins TRBV10-3 to TRBJ1-3; perhaps TRBD1 as D (5 bases). Germline V lookup: CDR1 ENHRY, CDR2 SYGVKD. The CDR3 sequence is 14 residues long. Trimming left V 4 bases short and J 3 bases short, with 10 bases between. DNA of the CDR3: TGTGCCATCAGTGGTGGGGGAGGTGGAAACACCATATATTTT. The encoded protein is CAISGGGGGNTIYF.

V and J are TRBV5-1 and TRBJ1-1; no clear D. V shed 4 bases and J shed 1 base, with 11 bases lying between them. CDR1 and CDR2 from the germline V gene are SGHRS and YFSETQ. The CDR3 covers 14 residues. CDR3: CASSVTGWNTEAFF. CDR3 in DNA: TGCGCCAGCAGCGTGACGGGGTGGAACACTGAAGCTTTCTTT.

The chain carries TRBV9 and TRBJ1-4; D ambiguous. Germline-derived CDR1 and CDR2 are SGDLS and YYNGEE. This CDR3 has 13 amino acids. V was pared by 3 bases and J by 5 bases, with 8 bases between. CDR3 in DNA: TGTGCCAGCAGCGGGGCCGAGAATGAAAAACTGTTTTTT. This translates into CASSGAENEKLFF. The variable domain in full, completed from reference TRBV9 and TRBJ1-4, reads DSGVTQTPKHLITATGQRVTLRCSPRSGDLSVYWYQQSLDQGLQFLIQYYNGEERAKGNILERFSAQQFPDLHSELNLSSLELGDSALYFCASSGAENEKLFFGSGTQLSVL.

This chain's CDR3 is CASSGAGGPLEQYF. Here the CDR3 DNA reads TGTGCCAGCAGTGGAGCGGGGGGACCTCTAGAGCAGTACTTC. The chain employs TRBV2 and TRBJ2-7, with 9 bases identical to TRBD2. Trimming cost V 4 bases and J 7 bases; bases outside gene matches: 8. CDR1 and CDR2 from the germline V gene are SNHLY and FYNNEI. This CDR3 is 14 amino acids long.

This rearrangement joins TRBV5-5 to TRBJ2-7; D gene uncertain. The CDR3 is 14 residues long. V lost 3 bases, J lost 3 bases, and 13 bases lay in between. The V gene's germline CDR1 is SGHKS and CDR2 YYEKEE (reference sequence). CDR3 DNA: TGTGCCAGCAGCTCGAACCCCACGGGCTACGAGCAGTACTTC. Its protein is CASSSNPTGYEQYF. The variable domain in full, completed from reference TRBV5-5 and TRBJ2-7, reads DAGVTQSPTHLIKTRGQQVTLRCSPISGHKSVSWYQQVLGQGPQFIFQYYEKEERGRGNFPDRFSARQFPNYSSELNVNALLLGDSALYLCASSSNPTGYEQYFGPGTRLTVT.

The chain combines TRBV5-4 with TRBJ1-1; D is unresolved. This CDR3 has 12 residues. Germline V gene data show CDR1 as SGHNT and CDR2 as YYREEE (reference sequence). V was shortened by 4 bases and J by 9 bases, with 13 bases between the two germline ends. CDR3 amino acids: CASSQLDSQAFF. The CDR3 nucleotides read TGTGCCAGCAGCCAGCTGGATAGCCAAGCTTTCTTT.